This T cell receptor beta chain was documented in a study of radiotherapy plus CTLA-4 blockade in lung cancer. The wider study: There were objective responses in roughly 17% of patients, and roughly 32% had disease control.

Libraries were prepared by immunoSEQ multiplex PCR; TCRdb keeps only in-frame clonotypes and omits some of them. Here the sample spans 40,000 to 45,000 clones, around 75% being singletons. The ends lost 2 bases at V and 0 bases at J; junction bases unmatched: 10. CDR3 length equals 18 residues. CDR1 and CDR2 from the germline V gene are SGHTA and FQGNSA. The gene calls are TRBV7-2 and TRBJ2-7, with 10 bases fitting TRBD2. The material sequenced was peripheral blood, taken from a patient treated with radiotherapy plus ipilimumab. This TCR came from a human donor with non-small cell lung cancer who had stable disease on radiotherapy plus ipilimumab. The CDR3 protein is CASSLFALAGADSYEQYF. The DNA for the CDR3 is TGTGCCAGCAGCTTATTTGCCCTAGCGGGGGCCGACTCCTACGAGCAGTACTTC.